The text below deals with one T cell receptor beta chain. No antigen is known for it. The read ends 3 residues early relative to the CDR3; the germline J gene fills the gap. Taken from the germline V gene (reference sequence), the CDR1 and CDR2 loops are SEHNR and FQNEAQ. From the cysteine up to the phenylalanine, the CDR3 has a length of 15 residues. The DNA covers only part of the CDR3, 36 bases in frame from base 1. The data derive from a study of T cells in women clearing cervical HPV infection (dated by TCRdb to the late 2010s). Context from the whole study: The cases were about 23 women with histologically confirmed HPV16-related CIN3 or worse, and 2 of those women had invasive cancers. The controls were about two dozen women whose single incident HPV16 infection cleared within 12 months with no development of precancer or cancer. An exploratory proof-of-principle case-control study, nested within the Guanacaste HPV Natural History Study in Costa Rica, was conducted to compare TCR repertoires across cervical HPV16 outcomes. HLA typing was available for only a few women, so HLA type could not be excluded as a confounder. In the parent cohort, about 10,000 women aged 18 or older were enrolled in Guanacaste, Costa Rica, during about 1992 to 1994 and then followed for approximately 7 years. Among cases, blood sampling came a median of 149 days after lesion detection, with an interquartile range of about 80 to 210 days. Cases and controls were matched on year of sample collection and on age within five years. Blood from cases was collected at the visit at which the lesion was first identified, whereas blood from controls was collected once infection was no longer detected. Cases had a median age of approximately 34 years and controls had a median age of approximately 40, with no significant differences in baseline characteristics. As quality controls, five blinded duplicates were added to each group, bringing the total to 60 or so samples made up of roughly 50 participants and about 10 replicates. Summary of the overall study and its limitations: CIN3+ cases had significantly higher TCR repertoire richness than controls across sequencing depths, but evenness did not differ between the groups. The cross-sectional design could not show whether associations preceded infection or resulted from it; effector/memory subsets and HPV-specific T cells were not isolated. Random forest classifiers that combined richness and V gene abundances separated cases from controls with an estimated AUC of 0.8 to 0.9. Lower TRBV6-7 relative abundance was observed in cases than in controls (around 0.1% versus 0.15%; Bonferroni P = 0.0008). Because the number of T cells in each sample was unknown, differences in richness could reflect differing T-cell content rather than repertoire biology.

Every participant had a single incident cervical HPV16 infection, and prevalent HPV16 infections were excluded. Cervical HPV DNA was detected with MY09/MY11 PCR, and genotyping was done by dot-blot hybridization. Around 16 mL of heparinized blood were centrifuged, and the buffy coat was aliquoted, frozen at -30°C, then stored at -80°C. Genomic DNA was extracted from buffy coat specimens using QIAGEN kits. Using the immunoSEQ assay, multiplex PCR amplified TCR beta CDR3 regions from an average of approximately 1,200 ng of genomic DNA per sample. The assay corrected primer bias using a complete synthetic TCR repertoire to establish an amplification baseline. Amplicons were sequenced on the Illumina platform. In the source study's methods: Sequence errors were corrected by clustering with frequency ratios and a modified nearest-neighbor algorithm, and the sequences were then analyzed in the immunoSEQ Analyzer using IMGT gene definitions. At each rarefaction depth, TCR richness and evenness were averaged across 20 rarefaction repeats, and any sample with fewer sequences than the depth was left out. Wilcoxon rank sum tests with FDR correction were used to compare relative abundances of V, D and J genes between the groups. In the blinded duplicates, the intraclass correlation was approximately 96% for TCR richness and averaged about 80% across over 65 gene segments. This is the immuneACCESS table as TCRdb keeps it, with only in-frame sequences that have V and J called. A part of the clones is gone; compared with another copy, unresolved V genes explain less than half, and the rest is unexplained. V and J calls and clone size come straight from that table; D and trimming were deduced from the DNA. The table of this sample itemizes 40,000 to 60,000 clones. About 0.94% of the sample is held by the ten biggest clonotypes.

Rearrangement joined TRBV7-9 to TRBJ1-2, with the D gene not clear enough to name. Sample: blood buffy coat. This receptor was taken from a woman aged 18 to 75 with a cervical HPV16 infection that either progressed to CIN3+ or cleared (not recorded which). The DNA read from the CDR3 is TGTGCCAGCAGCCCCAGCGGGAGCTCCTACAATGAC. Its translation reads: CASSPSGSSYND. The whole CDR3 reads CASSPSGSSYNDYTF.